The following is a T cell receptor beta chain sequence with its context. The entry originates in a study of blood T cell repertoires in COVID-19. The CDR3 is made up of 13 amino acids. V was clipped by 6 bases and J by 6 bases; unmatched bases: 4. Germline V gene sequence: CDR1 MNHEY, CDR2 SMNVEV (reference sequence). TCRdb's copy holds only in-frame clones and misses some; the assay was immunoSEQ multiplex PCR. This sample has a few hundred thousand clones, with approximately 90% found just once. Sequenced sample: PBMCs or T cells enriched from blood (not recorded which). This chain joins TRBV27 and TRBJ1-1; 10 bases fit TRBD1. The TCR originated in a woman aged 18 to 35 who had recovered from COVID-19. The CDR3 DNA follows: TGTGCCAGCAGGCGACAGGGGGCCCCTGAAGCTTTCTTT. It translates to CASRRQGAPEAFF.